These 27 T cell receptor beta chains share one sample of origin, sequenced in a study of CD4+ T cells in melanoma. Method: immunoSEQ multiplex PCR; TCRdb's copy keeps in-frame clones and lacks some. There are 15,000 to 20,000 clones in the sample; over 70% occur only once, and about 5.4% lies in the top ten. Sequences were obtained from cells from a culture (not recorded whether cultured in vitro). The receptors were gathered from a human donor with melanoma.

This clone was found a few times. CDR3 region: CASSVGTGFKDEQYF. CDR3 nucleotides: TGTGCCAGCAGCGTTGGGACAGGTTTTAAGGACGAGCAGTACTTC. V and J are TRBV14 and TRBJ2-7, with 8 bases matching TRBD1. The V gene's germline CDR1 is SGHDN and CDR2 FVKESK. J lost 5 bases, V lost 5 bases, and 11 bases had no gene match. This CDR3 has 15 amino acids.

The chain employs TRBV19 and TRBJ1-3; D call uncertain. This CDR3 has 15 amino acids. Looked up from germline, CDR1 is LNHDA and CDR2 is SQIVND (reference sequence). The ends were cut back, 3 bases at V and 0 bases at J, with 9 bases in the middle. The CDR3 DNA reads TGTGCCAGTAGTATTCAGTATAACTCTGGAAACACCATATATTTT. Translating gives CASSIQYNSGNTIYF.

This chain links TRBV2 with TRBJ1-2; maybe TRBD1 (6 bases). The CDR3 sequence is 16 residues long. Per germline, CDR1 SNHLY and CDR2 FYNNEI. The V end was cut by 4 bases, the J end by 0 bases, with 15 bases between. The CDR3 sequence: CASSGTGGKSNYGYTF. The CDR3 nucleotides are TGTGCCAGCAGTGGAACCGGGGGCAAATCTAACTATGGCTACACCTTC.

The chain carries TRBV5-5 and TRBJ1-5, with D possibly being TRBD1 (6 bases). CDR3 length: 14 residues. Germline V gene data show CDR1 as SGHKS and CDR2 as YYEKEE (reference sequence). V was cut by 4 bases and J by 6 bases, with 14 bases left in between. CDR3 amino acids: CASSPARGGQPQHF. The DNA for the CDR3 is TGTGCCAGCAGCCCAGCCCGAGGGGGTCAGCCCCAGCATTTT.

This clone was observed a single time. In DNA form, the CDR3 reads TGTGCCAGCAGCCGGACAGGGGGCAATCAGCCCCAGCATTTT. Encoded protein: CASSRTGGNQPQHF. The V gene is TRBV7-9, the J gene TRBJ1-5; TRBD1 matches at 9 bases. This CDR3 spans 14 amino acids. Trimming removed 5 bases from V and 2 bases from J; junction bases left unmatched: 1. The germline CDR1 and CDR2 sequences are SEHNR and FQNEAQ (reference sequence).

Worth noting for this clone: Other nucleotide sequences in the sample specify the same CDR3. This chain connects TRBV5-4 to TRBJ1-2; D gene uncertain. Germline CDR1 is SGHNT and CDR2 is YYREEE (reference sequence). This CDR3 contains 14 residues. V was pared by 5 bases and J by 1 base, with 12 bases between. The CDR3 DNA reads TGTGCCAGCAGTCTGAGAGGATATAACTATGGCTACACCTTC. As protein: CASSLRGYNYGYTF. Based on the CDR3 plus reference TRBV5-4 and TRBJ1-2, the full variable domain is ETGVTQSPTHLIKTRGQQVTLRCSSQSGHNTVSWYQQALGQGPQFIFQYYREEENGRGNFPPRFSGLQFPNYSSELNVNALELDDSALYLCASSLRGYNYGYTFGSGTRLTVV.

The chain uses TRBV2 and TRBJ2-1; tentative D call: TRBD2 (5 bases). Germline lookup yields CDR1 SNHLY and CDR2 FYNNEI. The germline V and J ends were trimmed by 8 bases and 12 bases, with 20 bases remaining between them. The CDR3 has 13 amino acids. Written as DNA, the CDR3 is TGTGCCAGCGTCAATTGGGAGTCTTCTTCGCAGTTCTTC. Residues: CASVNWESSSQFF.

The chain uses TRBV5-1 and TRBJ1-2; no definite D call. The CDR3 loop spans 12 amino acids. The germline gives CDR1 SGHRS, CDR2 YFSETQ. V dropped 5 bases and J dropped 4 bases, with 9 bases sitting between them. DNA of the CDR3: TGCGCCAGCAGTAGCAGTTTCTATGGCTACACCTTC. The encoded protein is CASSSSFYGYTF.

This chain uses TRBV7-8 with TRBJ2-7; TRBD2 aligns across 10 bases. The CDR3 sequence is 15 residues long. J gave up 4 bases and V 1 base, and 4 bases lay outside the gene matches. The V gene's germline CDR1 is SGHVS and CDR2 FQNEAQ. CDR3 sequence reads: CASSLVASGGYEQYF. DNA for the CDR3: TGTGCCAGCAGCTTAGTGGCTAGCGGGGGTTACGAGCAGTACTTC.

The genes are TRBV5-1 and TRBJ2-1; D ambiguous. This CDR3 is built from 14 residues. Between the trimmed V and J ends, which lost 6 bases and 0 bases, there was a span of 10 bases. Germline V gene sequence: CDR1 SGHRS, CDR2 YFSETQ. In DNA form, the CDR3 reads TGCGCCAGCAAAGTTGCGGTCTCCTACAATGAGCAGTTCTTC. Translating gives CASKVAVSYNEQFF.

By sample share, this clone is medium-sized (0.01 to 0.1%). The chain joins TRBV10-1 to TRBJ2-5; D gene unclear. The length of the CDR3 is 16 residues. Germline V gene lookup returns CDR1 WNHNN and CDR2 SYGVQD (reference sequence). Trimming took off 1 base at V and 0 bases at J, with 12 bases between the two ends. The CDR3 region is CASSEFTNSYQETQYF. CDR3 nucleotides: TGCGCCAGCAGTGAGTTTACTAACAGTTACCAAGAGACCCAGTACTTC.

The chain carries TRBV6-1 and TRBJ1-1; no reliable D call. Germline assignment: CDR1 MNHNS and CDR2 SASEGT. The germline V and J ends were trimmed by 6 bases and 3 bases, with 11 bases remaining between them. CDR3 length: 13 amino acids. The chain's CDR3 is CASRRQEYTEAFF. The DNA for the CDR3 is TGTGCCAGCAGGCGGCAGGAGTACACTGAAGCTTTCTTT.

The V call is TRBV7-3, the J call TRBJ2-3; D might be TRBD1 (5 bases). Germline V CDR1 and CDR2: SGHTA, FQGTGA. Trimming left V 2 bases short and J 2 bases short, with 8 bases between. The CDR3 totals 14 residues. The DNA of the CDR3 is TGTGCCAGCAGCTTATTAGGGGTCACAGATACGCAGTATTTT. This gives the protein CASSLLGVTDTQYF.

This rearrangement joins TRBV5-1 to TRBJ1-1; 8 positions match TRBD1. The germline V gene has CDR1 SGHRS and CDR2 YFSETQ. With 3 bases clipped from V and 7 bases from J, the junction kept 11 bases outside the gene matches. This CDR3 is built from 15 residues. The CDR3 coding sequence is TGCGCCAGCAGCTCTCAGGGGGCGCGGAAGGGTGAAGCTTTCTTT. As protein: CASSSQGARKGEAFF.

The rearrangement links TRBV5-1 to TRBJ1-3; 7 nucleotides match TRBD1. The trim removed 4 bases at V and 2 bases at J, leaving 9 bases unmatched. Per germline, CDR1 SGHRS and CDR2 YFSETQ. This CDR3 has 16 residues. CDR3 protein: CASSGTGDQPGNTIYF. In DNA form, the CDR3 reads TGCGCCAGCAGCGGAACAGGGGACCAGCCTGGAAACACCATATATTTT.

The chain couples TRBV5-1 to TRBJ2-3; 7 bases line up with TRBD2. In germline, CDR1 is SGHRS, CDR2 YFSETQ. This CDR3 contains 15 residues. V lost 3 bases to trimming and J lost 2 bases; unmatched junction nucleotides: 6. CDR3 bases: TGCGCCAGCAGCTCGGACGGGGGGACCACAGATACGCAGTATTTT. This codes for CASSSDGGTTDTQYF. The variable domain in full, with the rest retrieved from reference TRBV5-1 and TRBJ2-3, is KAGVTQTPRYLIKTRGQQVTLSCSPISGHRSVSWYQQTPGQGLQFLFEYFSETQRNKGNFPGRFSGRQFSNSRSEMNVSTLELGDSALYLCASSSDGGTTDTQYFGPGTRLTVL.

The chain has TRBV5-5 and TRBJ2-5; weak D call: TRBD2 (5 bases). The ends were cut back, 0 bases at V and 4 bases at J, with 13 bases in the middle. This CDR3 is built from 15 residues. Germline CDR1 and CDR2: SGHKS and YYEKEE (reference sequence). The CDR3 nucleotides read TGTGCCAGCAGCTTGGTACCGGGAACGGGAGAGACCCAGTACTTC. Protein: CASSLVPGTGETQYF.

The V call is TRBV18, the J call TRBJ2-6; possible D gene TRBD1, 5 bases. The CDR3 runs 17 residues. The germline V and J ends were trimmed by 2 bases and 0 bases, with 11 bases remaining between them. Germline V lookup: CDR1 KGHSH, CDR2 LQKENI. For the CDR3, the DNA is TGTGCCAGCTCACCATACAGGACGTACTCTGGGGCCAACGTCCTGACTTTC. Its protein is CASSPYRTYSGANVLTF.

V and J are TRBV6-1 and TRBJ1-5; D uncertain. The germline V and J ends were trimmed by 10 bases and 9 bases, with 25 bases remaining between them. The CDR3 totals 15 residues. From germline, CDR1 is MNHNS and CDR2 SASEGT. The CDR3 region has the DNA TGTGCCACGGGATTTCAACGGCCTATGCAATGGCCCCAGCATTTT. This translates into CATGFQRPMQWPQHF.

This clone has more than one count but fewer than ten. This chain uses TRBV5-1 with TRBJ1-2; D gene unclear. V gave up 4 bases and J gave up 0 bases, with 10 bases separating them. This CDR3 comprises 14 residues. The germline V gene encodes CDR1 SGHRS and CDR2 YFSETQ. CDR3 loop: CASSPRTSNYGYTF. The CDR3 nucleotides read TGCGCCAGCAGCCCGCGGACCTCTAACTATGGCTACACCTTC.

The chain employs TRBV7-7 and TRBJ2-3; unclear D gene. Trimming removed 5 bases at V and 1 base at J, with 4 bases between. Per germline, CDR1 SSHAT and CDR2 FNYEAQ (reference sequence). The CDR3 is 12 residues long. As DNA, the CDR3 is TGTGCCAGCAGCCCGGGCACAGATACGCAGTATTTT. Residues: CASSPGTDTQYF.

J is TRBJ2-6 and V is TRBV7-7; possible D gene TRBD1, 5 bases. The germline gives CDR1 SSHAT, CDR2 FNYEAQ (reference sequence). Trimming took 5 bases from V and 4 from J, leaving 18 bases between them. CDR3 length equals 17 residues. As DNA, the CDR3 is TGTGCCAGCAGCCCCCGTTACAGGCTCGGGGGGGCCAACGTCCTGACTTTC. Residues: CASSPRYRLGGANVLTF.

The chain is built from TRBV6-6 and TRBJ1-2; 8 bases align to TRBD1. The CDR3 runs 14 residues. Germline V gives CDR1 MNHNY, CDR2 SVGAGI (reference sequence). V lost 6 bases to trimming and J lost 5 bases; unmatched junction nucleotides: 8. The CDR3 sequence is CASRGQVGDYGYTF. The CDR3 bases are TGTGCCAGCAGGGGACAGGTGGGAGATTATGGCTACACCTTC.

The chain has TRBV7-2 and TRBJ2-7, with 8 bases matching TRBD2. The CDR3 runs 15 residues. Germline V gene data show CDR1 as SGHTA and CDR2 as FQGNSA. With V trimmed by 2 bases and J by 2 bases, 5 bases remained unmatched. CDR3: CASSLIPGGAYEQYF. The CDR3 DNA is TGTGCCAGCAGCTTAATTCCCGGGGGGGCCTACGAGCAGTACTTC. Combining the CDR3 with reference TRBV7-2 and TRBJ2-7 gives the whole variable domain GAGVSQSPSNKVTEKGKDVELRCDPISGHTALYWYRQSLGQGLEFLIYFQGNSAPDKSGLPSDRFSAERTGGSVSTLTIQRTQQEDSAVYLCASSLIPGGAYEQYFGPGTRLTVT.

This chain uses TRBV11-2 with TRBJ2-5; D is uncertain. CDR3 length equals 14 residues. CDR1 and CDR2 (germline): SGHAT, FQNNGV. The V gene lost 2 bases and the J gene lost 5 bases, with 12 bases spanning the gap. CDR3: CASSLSRWSETQYF. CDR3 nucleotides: TGTGCCAGCAGCTTATCCCGGTGGTCCGAGACCCAGTACTTC.

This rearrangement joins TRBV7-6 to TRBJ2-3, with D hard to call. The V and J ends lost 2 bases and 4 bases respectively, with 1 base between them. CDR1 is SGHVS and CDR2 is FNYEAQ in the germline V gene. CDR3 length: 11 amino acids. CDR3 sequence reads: CASSLSDTQYF. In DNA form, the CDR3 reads TGTGCCAGCAGCTTATCAGATACGCAGTATTTT.

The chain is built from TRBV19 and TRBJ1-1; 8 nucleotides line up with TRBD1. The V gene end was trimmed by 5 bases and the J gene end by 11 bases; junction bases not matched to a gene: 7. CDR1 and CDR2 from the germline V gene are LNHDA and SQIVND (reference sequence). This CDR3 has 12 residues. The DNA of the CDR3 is TGTGCCAGTAGTGCACAGGGGGGAGACGCTTTCTTT. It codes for CASSAQGGDAFF.